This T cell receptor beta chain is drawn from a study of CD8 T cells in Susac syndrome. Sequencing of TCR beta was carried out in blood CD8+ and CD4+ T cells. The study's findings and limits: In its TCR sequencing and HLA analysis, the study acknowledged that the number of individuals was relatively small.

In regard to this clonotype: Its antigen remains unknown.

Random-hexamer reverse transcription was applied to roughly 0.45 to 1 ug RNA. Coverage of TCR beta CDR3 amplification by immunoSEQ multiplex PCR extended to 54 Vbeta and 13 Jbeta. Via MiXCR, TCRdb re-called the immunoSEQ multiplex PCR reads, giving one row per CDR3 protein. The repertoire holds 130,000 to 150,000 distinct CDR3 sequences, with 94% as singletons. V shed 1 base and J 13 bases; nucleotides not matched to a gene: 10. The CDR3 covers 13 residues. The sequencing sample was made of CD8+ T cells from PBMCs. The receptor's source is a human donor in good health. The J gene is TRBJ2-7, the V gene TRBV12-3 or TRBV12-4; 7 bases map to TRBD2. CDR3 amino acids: CASSLGLAAFLYF. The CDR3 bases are TGTGCCAGCAGTTTAGGGCTAGCGGCCTTCCTCTACTTC.